These 3 T cell receptor beta chains came from one sample sequenced in a study of beta chain features in type 1 diabetes (dated by TCRdb to between 2018 and 2020). To prepare the library, the immunoSEQ multiplex PCR assay was applied. The High Capacity cDNA Reverse Transcription Kit was used to reverse transcribe all of the isolated RNA, meaning that expressed TCRB transcripts were what got sequenced. Sourced from immuneACCESS, this table was stored by TCRdb with only in-frame sequences that have V and J called. A share of the clones is absent; for the studies checked, an unresolved V gene accounts for under half, and the remainder has no known explanation. The sample table shows about 330,000 clones, and about 10% are seen once. In total, the top ten clones hold about 0.015% of the sample. Sequencing was carried out using naive CD4+ T cells from blood. This specimen's cell subset or site label, interpreted: true naive CD4+ T cells. The receptor source for this set is a woman in her 30s in good health.

This rearrangement joins TRBV9 to TRBJ1-1, with D possibly matching TRBD1 (6 bases). The CDR3 consists of 14 residues. Germline assignment: CDR1 SGDLS and CDR2 YYNGEE. Trimming cost V 4 bases and J 8 bases, with 18 bases left between them. CDR3 DNA sequence: TGTGCCAGCAGCCCACGCGGACAGATCTTAGAAGCTTTCTTT. It yields the protein CASSPRGQILEAFF.

The V and J genes are TRBV6-5 and TRBJ2-1; D possibly corresponds to TRBD1 (6 bases). Per the germline V gene, CDR1 is MNHEY and CDR2 is SVGAGI. V was shortened by 8 bases and J by 4 bases, with 12 bases between the two germline ends. The CDR3 consists of 13 residues. The CDR3 sequence is CASQDRKYNEQFF. In DNA form, the CDR3 reads TGTGCCAGCCAGGACAGAAAGTACAATGAGCAGTTCTTC.

V usage is TRBV7-3 and J usage is TRBJ2-1, with D perhaps TRBD2 (6 bases). CDR3 length equals 13 residues. Trimming cost V 4 bases and J 16 bases, with 20 bases left between them. From germline, CDR1 is SGHTA and CDR2 FQGTGA. CDR3 region: CASSSGGGSGYFF. The CDR3 bases are TGTGCCAGCAGCTCCGGTGGAGGGAGCGGTTACTTCTTC.